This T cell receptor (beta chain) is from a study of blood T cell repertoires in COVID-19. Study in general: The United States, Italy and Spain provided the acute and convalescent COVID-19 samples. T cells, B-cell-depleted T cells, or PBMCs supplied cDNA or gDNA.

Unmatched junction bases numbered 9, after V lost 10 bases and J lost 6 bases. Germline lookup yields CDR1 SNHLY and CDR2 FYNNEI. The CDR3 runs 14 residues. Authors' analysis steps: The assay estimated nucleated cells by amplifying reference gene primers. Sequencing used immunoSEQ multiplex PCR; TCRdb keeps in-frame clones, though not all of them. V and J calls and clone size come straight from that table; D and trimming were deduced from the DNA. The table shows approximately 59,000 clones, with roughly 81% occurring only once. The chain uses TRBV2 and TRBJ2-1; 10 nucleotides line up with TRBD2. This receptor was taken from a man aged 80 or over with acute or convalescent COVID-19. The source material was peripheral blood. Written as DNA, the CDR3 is TGTGCCACAAAGGGGCTAGCGGGGGTCAATGAGCAGTTCTTC. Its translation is CATKGLAGVNEQFF. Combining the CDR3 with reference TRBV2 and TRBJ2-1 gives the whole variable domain EPEVTQTPSHQVTQMGQEVILRCVPISNHLYFYWYRQILGQKVEFLVSFYNNEISEKSEIFDDQFSVERPDGSNFTLKIRSTKLEDSAMYFCATKGLAGVNEQFFGPGTRLTVL.